This TCR beta chain came from a study of T cell responses to AZD1222 COVID-19 vaccine. Only in-frame clones appear in the TCRdb table, and some are missing; sequencing was by immunoSEQ multiplex PCR. The data contain just under 150,000 clones, around 90% of them singletons. The CDR3 has 17 amino acids. The TCR comes from an adult who received the MenACWY meningococcal vaccine as a control. The rearrangement links TRBV21-1 to TRBJ1-4. TRBV21-1 is a pseudogene. The sequenced sample was peripheral blood, obtained 28 days after the second dose of the MenACWY control vaccine. In nucleotides, the CDR3 is TGTGCCAGCAGCAAATCTTTCTTCGGGCAGTTTAATGAAAAACTGTTTTTT. As protein: CASSKSFFGQFNEKLFF.